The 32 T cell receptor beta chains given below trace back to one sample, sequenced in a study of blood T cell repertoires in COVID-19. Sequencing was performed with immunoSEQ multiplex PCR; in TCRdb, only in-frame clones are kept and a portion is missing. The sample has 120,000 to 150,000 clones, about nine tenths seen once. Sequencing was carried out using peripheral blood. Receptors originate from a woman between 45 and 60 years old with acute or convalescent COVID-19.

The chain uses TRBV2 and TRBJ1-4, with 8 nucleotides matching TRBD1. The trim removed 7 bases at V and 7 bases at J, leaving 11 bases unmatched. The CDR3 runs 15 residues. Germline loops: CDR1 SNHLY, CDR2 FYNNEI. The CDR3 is CASKALQGGREKLFF. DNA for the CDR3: TGTGCCAGCAAGGCCTTACAGGGGGGGCGTGAAAAACTGTTTTTT. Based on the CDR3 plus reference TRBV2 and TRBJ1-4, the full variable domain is EPEVTQTPSHQVTQMGQEVILRCVPISNHLYFYWYRQILGQKVEFLVSFYNNEISEKSEIFDDQFSVERPDGSNFTLKIRSTKLEDSAMYFCASKALQGGREKLFFGSGTQLSVL.

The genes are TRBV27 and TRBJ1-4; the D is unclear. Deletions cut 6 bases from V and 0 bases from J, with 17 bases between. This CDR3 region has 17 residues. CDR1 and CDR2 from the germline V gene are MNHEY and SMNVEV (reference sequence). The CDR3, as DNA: TGTGCCAGCAGGCGGGGAATTGTTGGGGCAACTAATGAAAAACTGTTTTTT. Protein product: CASRRGIVGATNEKLFF.

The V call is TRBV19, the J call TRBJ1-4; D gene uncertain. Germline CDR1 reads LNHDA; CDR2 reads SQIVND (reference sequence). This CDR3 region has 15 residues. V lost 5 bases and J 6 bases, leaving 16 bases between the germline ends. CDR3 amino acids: CASSGADALDEKLFF. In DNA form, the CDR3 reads TGTGCCAGTAGTGGTGCGGATGCCTTAGATGAAAAACTGTTTTTT.

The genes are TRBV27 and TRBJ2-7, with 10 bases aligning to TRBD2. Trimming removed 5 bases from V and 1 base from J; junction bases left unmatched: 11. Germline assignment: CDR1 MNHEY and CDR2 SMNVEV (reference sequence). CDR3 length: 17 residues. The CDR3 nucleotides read TGTGCCAGCAGTCGTCTTATAGCGGGAGGTCGGTCCTACGAGCAGTACTTC. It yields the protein CASSRLIAGGRSYEQYF.

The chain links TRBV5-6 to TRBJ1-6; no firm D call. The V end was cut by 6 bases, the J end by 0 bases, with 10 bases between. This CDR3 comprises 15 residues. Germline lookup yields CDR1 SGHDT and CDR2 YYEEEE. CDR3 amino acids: CASTLISSYNSPLHF. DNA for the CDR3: TGTGCCAGCACCCTCATCAGCTCCTATAATTCACCCCTCCACTTT.

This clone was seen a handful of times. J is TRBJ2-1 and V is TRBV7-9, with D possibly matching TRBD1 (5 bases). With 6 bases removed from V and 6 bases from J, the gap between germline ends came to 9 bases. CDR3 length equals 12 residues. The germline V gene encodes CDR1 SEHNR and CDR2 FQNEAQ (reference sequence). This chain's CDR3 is CASSIGVNEQFF. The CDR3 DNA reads TGTGCCAGCAGTATAGGGGTCAATGAGCAGTTCTTC.

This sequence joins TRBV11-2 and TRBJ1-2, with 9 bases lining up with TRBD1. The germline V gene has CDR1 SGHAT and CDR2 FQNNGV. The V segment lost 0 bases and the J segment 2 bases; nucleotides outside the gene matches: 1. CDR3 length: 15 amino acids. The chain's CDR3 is CASSLDGQGNYGYTF. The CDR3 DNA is TGTGCCAGCAGCTTAGATGGACAGGGGAACTATGGCTACACCTTC.

The CDR3 spells CAWSSRVPDEKLFF. CDR3 coding DNA: TGTGCCTGGAGTAGCCGGGTCCCCGATGAAAAACTGTTTTTT. The V call is TRBV30, the J call TRBJ1-4, with D unresolved. Germline values: CDR1 GTSNPN, CDR2 SVGIG (reference sequence). Trimming removed 2 bases from V and 6 bases from J, with 13 bases in between. CDR3 length: 14 amino acids.

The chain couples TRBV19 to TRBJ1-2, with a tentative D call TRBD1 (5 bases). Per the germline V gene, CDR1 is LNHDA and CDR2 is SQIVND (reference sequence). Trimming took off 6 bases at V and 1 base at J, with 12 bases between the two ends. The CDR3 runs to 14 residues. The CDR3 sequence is CASRSPGGNYGYTF. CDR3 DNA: TGTGCCAGTAGATCTCCCGGGGGTAACTATGGCTACACCTTC.

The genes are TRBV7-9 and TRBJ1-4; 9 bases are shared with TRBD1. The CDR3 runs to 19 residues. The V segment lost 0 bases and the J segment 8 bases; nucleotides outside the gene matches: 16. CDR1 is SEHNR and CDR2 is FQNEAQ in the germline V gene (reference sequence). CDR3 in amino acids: CASSLATGTGFIVGEKLFF. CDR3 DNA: TGTGCCAGCAGCTTAGCCACCGGGACAGGGTTCATAGTAGGCGAAAAACTGTTTTTT.

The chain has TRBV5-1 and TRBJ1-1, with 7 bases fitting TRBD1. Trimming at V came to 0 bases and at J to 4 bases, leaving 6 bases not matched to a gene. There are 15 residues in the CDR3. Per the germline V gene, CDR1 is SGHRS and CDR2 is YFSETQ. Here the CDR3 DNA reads TGCGCCAGCAGCTTGGAGGAGGGGGCTAGCACTGAAGCTTTCTTT. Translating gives CASSLEEGASTEAFF.

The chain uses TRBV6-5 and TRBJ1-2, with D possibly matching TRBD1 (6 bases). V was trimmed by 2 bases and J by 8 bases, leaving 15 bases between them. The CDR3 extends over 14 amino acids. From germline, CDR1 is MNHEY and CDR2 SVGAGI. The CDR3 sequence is CASSYGTPIHGYTF. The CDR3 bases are TGTGCCAGCAGTTACGGGACACCCATCCACGGCTACACCTTC.

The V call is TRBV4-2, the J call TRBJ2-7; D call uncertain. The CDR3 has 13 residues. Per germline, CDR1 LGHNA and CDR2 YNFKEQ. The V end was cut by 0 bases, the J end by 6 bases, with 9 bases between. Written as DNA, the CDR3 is TGTGCCAGCAGCCAAGATCAGGCCTTCGAGCAGTACTTC. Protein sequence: CASSQDQAFEQYF.

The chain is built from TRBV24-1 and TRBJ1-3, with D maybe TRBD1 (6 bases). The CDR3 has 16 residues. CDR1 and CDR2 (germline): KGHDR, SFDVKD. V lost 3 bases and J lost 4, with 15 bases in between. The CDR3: CATSDATGFLGNTIYF. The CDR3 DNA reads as TGTGCCACCAGTGATGCCACAGGGTTCCTCGGAAACACCATATATTTT.

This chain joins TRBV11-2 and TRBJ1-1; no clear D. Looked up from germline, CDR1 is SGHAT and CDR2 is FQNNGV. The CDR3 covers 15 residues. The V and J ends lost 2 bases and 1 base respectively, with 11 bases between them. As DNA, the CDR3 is TGTGCCAGCAGCTTAAACACAGTGACGAACACTGAAGCTTTCTTT. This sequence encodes CASSLNTVTNTEAFF.

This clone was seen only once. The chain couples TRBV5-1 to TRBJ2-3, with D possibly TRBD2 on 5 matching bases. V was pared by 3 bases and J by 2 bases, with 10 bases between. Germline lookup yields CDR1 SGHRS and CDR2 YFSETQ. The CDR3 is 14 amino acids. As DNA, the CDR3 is TGCGCCAGCAGCTCACGTAGCGACACAGATACGCAGTATTTT. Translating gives CASSSRSDTDTQYF. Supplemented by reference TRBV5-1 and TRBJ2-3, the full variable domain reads KAGVTQTPRYLIKTRGQQVTLSCSPISGHRSVSWYQQTPGQGLQFLFEYFSETQRNKGNFPGRFSGRQFSNSRSEMNVSTLELGDSALYLCASSSRSDTDTQYFGPGTRLTVL.

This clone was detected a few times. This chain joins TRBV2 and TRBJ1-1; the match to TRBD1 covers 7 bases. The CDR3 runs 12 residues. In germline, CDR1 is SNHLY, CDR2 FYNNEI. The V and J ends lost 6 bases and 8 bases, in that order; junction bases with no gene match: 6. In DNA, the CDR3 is TGTGCCAGCAGGAGGAGACAGGGAGAAGCTTTCTTT. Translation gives CASRRRQGEAFF.

CDR3 nucleotide sequence: TGCGCCAGCAGCTTCACCCTAGTAAACACCATATATTTT. Its protein product is CASSFTLVNTIYF. The chain joins TRBV5-1 to TRBJ1-3; the D is unclear. Germline CDR1 reads SGHRS; CDR2 reads YFSETQ. Deletions cut 2 bases from V and 6 bases from J, with 9 bases between. The CDR3 covers 13 residues.

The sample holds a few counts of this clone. The CDR3 spells CSVEDAGKNTGELFF. In nucleotides, the CDR3 is TGCAGCGTTGAAGATGCCGGTAAGAACACCGGGGAGCTGTTTTTT. The V gene is TRBV29-1, the J gene TRBJ2-2; no firm D call. Germline V lookup: CDR1 SQVTM, CDR2 ANQGSEA. The length of the CDR3 is 15 residues. Trimming pared 0 bases from V and 1 base from J, leaving 9 bases between.

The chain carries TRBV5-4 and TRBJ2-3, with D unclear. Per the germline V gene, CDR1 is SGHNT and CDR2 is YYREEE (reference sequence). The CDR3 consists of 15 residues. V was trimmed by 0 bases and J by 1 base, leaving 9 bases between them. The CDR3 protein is CASSLVGARTDTQYF. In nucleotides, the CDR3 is TGTGCCAGCAGCTTGGTAGGAGCCCGCACAGATACGCAGTATTTT.

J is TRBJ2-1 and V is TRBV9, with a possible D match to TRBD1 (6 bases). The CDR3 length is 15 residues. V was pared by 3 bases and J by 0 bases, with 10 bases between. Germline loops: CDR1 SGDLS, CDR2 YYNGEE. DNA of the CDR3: TGTGCCAGCAGCGGGGGACACGTCTCCTACAATGAGCAGTTCTTC. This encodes CASSGGHVSYNEQFF.

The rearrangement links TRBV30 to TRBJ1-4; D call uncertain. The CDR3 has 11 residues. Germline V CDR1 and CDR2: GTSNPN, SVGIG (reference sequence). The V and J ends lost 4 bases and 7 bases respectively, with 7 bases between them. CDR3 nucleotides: TGTGCCTGGATGACGGGTGAAAAACTGTTTTTT. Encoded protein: CAWMTGEKLFF. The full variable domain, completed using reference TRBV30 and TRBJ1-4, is SQTIHQWPATLVQPVGSPLSLECTVEGTSNPNLYWYRQAAGRGLQLLFYSVGIGQISSEVPQNLSASRPQDRQFILSSKKLLLSDSGFYLCAWMTGEKLFFGSGTQLSVL.

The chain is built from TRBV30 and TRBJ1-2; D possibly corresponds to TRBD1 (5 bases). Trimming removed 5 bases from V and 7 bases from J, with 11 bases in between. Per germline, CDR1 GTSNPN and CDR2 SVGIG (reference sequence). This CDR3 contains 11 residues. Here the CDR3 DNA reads TGTGCCTGGGGAAACGGGGGTGGCTACACCTTC. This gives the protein CAWGNGGGYTF.

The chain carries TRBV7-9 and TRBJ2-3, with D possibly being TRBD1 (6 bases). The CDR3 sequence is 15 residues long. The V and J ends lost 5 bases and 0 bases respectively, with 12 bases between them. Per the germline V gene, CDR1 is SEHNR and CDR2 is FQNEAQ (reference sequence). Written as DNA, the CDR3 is TGTGCCAGCAGCCCAGGGGACGGAAGCACAGATACGCAGTATTTT. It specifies CASSPGDGSTDTQYF.

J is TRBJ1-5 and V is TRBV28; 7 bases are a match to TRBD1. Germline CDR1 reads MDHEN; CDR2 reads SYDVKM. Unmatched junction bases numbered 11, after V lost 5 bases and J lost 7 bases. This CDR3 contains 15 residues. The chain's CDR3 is CASSTGTVINQPQHF. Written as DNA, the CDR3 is TGTGCCAGCAGTACCGGGACAGTAATCAACCAGCCCCAGCATTTT.

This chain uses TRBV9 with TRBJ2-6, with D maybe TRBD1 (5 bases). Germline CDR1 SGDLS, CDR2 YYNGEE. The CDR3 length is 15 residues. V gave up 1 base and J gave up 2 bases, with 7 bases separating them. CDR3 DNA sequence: TGTGCCAGCAGCGTATTAGGGGCTGGGGCCAACGTCCTGACTTTC. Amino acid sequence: CASSVLGAGANVLTF.

The CDR3 region is CSVTANYGYTF. CDR3 in DNA: TGCAGTGTGACTGCTAACTATGGCTACACCTTC. The chain uses TRBV20-1 and TRBJ1-2, with unresolved D. This CDR3 is built from 11 residues. The V end was cut by 7 bases, the J end by 0 bases, with 6 bases between. CDR1 is DFQATT and CDR2 is SNEGSKA in the germline V gene (reference sequence).

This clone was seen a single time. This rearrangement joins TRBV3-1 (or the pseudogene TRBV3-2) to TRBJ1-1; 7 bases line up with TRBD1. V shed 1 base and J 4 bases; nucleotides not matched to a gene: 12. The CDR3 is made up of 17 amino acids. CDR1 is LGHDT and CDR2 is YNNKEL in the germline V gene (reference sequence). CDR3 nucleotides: TGTGCCAGCAGCCAAGCCCCTGCTGACAGGGCCAGCACTGAAGCTTTCTTT. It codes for CASSQAPADRASTEAFF.

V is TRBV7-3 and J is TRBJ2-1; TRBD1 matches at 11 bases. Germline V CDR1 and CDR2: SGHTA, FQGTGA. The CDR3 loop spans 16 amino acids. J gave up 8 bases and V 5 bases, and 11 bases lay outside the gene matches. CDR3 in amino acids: CASSRLGQGAEDEQFF. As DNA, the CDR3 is TGTGCCAGCAGCCGACTCGGACAGGGGGCTGAGGATGAGCAGTTCTTC.

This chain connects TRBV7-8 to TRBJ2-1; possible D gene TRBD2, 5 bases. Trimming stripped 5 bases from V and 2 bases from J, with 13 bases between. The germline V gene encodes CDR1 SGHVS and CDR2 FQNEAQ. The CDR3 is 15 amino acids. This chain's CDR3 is CASSPVLGPYNEQFF. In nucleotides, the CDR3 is TGTGCCAGCAGCCCAGTACTAGGCCCCTACAATGAGCAGTTCTTC.

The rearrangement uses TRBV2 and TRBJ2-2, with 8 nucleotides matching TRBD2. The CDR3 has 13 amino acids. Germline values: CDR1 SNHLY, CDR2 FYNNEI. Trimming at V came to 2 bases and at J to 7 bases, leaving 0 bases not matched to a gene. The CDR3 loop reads CASSEREGGELFF. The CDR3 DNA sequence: TGTGCCAGCAGTGAACGGGAGGGCGGGGAGCTGTTTTTT.

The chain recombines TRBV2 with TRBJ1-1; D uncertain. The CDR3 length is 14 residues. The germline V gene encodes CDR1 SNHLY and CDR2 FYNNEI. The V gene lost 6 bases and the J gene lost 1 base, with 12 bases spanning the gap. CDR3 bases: TGTGCCAGCAGACTAGACATCTCGAACACTGAAGCTTTCTTT. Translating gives CASRLDISNTEAFF.